Presented here are 21 T cell receptor beta chains from one specimen sequenced in a study of Graves' ophthalmopathy and Graves' hyperthyroidism. From RNA, the CDR3 regions of TCR beta chains were amplified and sequenced. Second-round multiplex PCR followed a first-round RT-PCR using HTBI primers. TCRdb re-derived calls from the multiplex PCR reads in MiXCR, one entry per CDR3 protein. The sample carries roughly 610,000 distinct CDR3 sequences, 20% to 25% recorded once. The source material was peripheral blood. The receptors here all came from a woman between 18 and 30 years old with stable Graves' hyperthyroidism. Some clones in this sample may be carry-over from other donors' samples.

The V and J genes are TRBV5-1 and TRBJ1-1; possibly TRBD1 for D (6 bases). Germline V gene sequence: CDR1 SGHRS, CDR2 YFSETQ. Trimming took 4 bases from V and 10 from J, leaving 14 bases between them. The length of the CDR3 is 12 residues. The CDR3 sequence: CASSQVGGTAFF. The CDR3 DNA sequence: TGCGCCAGCAGCCAGGTAGGGGGGACAGCTTTCTTT.

This clonotype was found many times. The chain has TRBV7-8 and TRBJ2-2; the D is unclear. The V gene's germline CDR1 is SGHVS and CDR2 FQNEAQ. CDR3 size: 13 residues. Trimming pared 5 bases from V and 3 bases from J, leaving 7 bases between. The CDR3 DNA follows: TGTGCCAGCAGCCGTGACTACACCGGGGAGCTGTTTTTT. It specifies CASSRDYTGELFF.

The chain uses TRBV7-2 and TRBJ2-2, with 8 positions matching TRBD1. The germline gives CDR1 SGHTA, CDR2 FQGNSA. This CDR3 region has 15 residues. J was trimmed by 4 bases and V by 5 bases; bases with no gene match: 6. The CDR3 here is CASSANRGSTGELFF. In DNA form, the CDR3 reads TGTGCCAGCAGCGCTAACAGGGGGAGCACCGGGGAGCTGTTTTTT.

The rearrangement links TRBV10-3 to TRBJ2-2; D ambiguous. V lost 11 bases to trimming and J lost 1 base, with 11 bases between them. Germline lookup yields CDR1 ENHRY and CDR2 SYGVKD. The CDR3 consists of 13 residues. In DNA form, the CDR3 reads TGTGCCGCCCAGCCAGGGAACACCGGGGAGCTGTTTTTT. Amino acids: CAAQPGNTGELFF.

This clonotype was detected ten times or more. V gene TRBV7-8 combines with J gene TRBJ2-5, with 10 bases aligning to TRBD2. The germline V gene has CDR1 SGHVS and CDR2 FQNEAQ. CDR3 size: 16 residues. J gave up 5 bases and V 5 bases, and 11 bases lay outside the gene matches. The CDR3 coding sequence is TGTGCCAGCAGCCTCCTCCCGGGACTAGCGTGGGAGACCCAGTACTTC. As protein: CASSLLPGLAWETQYF.

The table lists this clonotype with many counts. At one end, the junction sequence differs from germline, possibly due to a read error. The chain has TRBV12-3 or TRBV12-4 and TRBJ2-7, with D maybe TRBD2 (5 bases). This CDR3 has 13 residues. CDR3 in amino acids: CAGSLDGTYEQYF. The CDR3 DNA reads as TGTGCCGGCAGTCTGGACGGGACCTACGAGCAGTACTTC.

This clonotype was observed at least ten times. The V and J genes are TRBV27 and TRBJ2-7; D may be TRBD1 (5 bases). The CDR3 extends over 13 amino acids. Germline V gene sequence: CDR1 MNHEY, CDR2 SMNVEV (reference sequence). V shed 5 bases and J shed 6 bases, with 14 bases lying between them. The CDR3 is CASSIDSRSEQYF. CDR3 nucleotides: TGTGCCAGCAGTATAGACAGTCGATCCGAGCAGTACTTC.

The chain employs TRBV12-3 or TRBV12-4 and TRBJ2-2; D gene uncertain. The CDR3 has 12 residues. V lost 5 bases and J 5 bases, leaving 6 bases between the germline ends. The CDR3 reads CASSRKTGELFF. For the CDR3, the DNA is TGTGCCAGCAGTCGGAAAACCGGGGAGCTGTTTTTT.

This sequence joins TRBV4-1 and TRBJ2-2; 14 nucleotides match TRBD2. Germline V gives CDR1 MGHRA, CDR2 YSYEKL. Trimming cost V 3 bases and J 5 bases; bases outside gene matches: 5. There are 17 residues in the CDR3. This chain's CDR3 is CASSHGRLAGGTGELFF. For the CDR3, the DNA is TGCGCCAGCAGCCACGGGCGACTAGCGGGGGGGACCGGGGAGCTGTTTTTT.

This clonotype came up many times. The chain uses TRBV6-1 and TRBJ1-1; a possible D gene is TRBD1 (5 bases). Per germline, CDR1 MNHNS and CDR2 SASEGT. The CDR3 has 14 residues. Deletions cut 6 bases from V and 5 bases from J, with 16 bases between. Here the CDR3 DNA reads TGTGCCAGCAGGATGTGGCAGGGCGGAACTGAAGCTTTCTTT. Amino acids: CASRMWQGGTEAFF.

This clonotype was detected many times. The CDR3 DNA reads TGTGCCAGCGACGCCCCTCCTGGGCGGGGGGGATTAGAGACCCAGTACTTC. Translating gives CASDAPPGRGGLETQYF. This rearrangement joins TRBV7-9 to TRBJ2-5, with 9 bases that match TRBD2. This CDR3 has 17 amino acids. Trimming at V came to 8 bases and at J to 4 bases, leaving 17 bases not matched to a gene. CDR1 is SEHNR and CDR2 is FQNEAQ in the germline V gene (reference sequence).

The chain joins TRBV9 to TRBJ2-4, with 7 bases that match TRBD1. The CDR3 extends over 18 amino acids. Germline CDR1 is SGDLS and CDR2 is YYNGEE. V lost 2 bases, J lost 2 bases, and 13 bases stayed unmatched. DNA for the CDR3: TGTGCCAGCAGCGTTCCTCCGGGACAGAGTGTGACCAAAAACATTCAGTACTTC. Translating it yields CASSVPPGQSVTKNIQYF.

This clonotype has ten or more counts. The chain couples TRBV13 to TRBJ2-5; the D gene is possibly TRBD1 (6 bases). This CDR3 contains 13 residues. V gave up 4 bases and J gave up 5 bases, with 11 bases separating them. The germline V gene has CDR1 PRHDT and CDR2 FYEKMQ (reference sequence). CDR3 coding DNA: TGTGCCAGCAGCTCGACAGGAACGGAGACCCAGTACTTC. It is translated as CASSSTGTETQYF.

The gene calls are TRBV9 and TRBJ1-1; no definite D call. Trimming pared 2 bases from V and 3 bases from J, leaving 11 bases between. The CDR3 runs 14 residues. Germline CDR1 is SGDLS and CDR2 is YYNGEE. CDR3 DNA: TGTGCCAGCAGCGTTGACGACGGCTACACTGAAGCTTTCTTT. Translation: CASSVDDGYTEAFF. The variable domain in full, completed from reference TRBV9 and TRBJ1-1, reads DSGVTQTPKHLITATGQRVTLRCSPRSGDLSVYWYQQSLDQGLQFLIQYYNGEERAKGNILERFSAQQFPDLHSELNLSSLELGDSALYFCASSVDDGYTEAFFGQGTRLTVV.

This clonotype was counted ten times or more. In DNA, the CDR3 is TGTGCCAGCAGCAACCTAGGGACAGGGGATCAGCCCCAGCATTTT. This codes for CASSNLGTGDQPQHF. The chain is built from TRBV12-3 or TRBV12-4 and TRBJ1-5, with 10 bases lining up with TRBD1. V was clipped by 6 bases and J by 5 bases; unmatched bases: 7. There are 15 residues in the CDR3.

This clonotype appeared once. This chain uses TRBV28 with TRBJ2-7; TRBD1 might be the D (5 bases). From germline, CDR1 is MDHEN and CDR2 SYDVKM. The V end lost 6 bases, the J end lost 4 bases, and 22 bases lay between the germline ends. The CDR3 consists of 16 residues. Here the CDR3 DNA reads TGTGCCAGCAGCTTAGCTCTAGGGGCTACCCGGTACGAGCAGTACTTC. It specifies CASSLALGATRYEQYF.

This rearrangement joins TRBV4-1 to TRBJ2-7; tentative D call: TRBD2 (6 bases). The CDR3 length is 13 residues. Trimming took 0 bases from V and 4 from J, leaving 7 bases between them. Germline V lookup: CDR1 MGHRA, CDR2 YSYEKL. The CDR3 sequence: CASSQEGRYEQYF. CDR3 nucleotides: TGCGCCAGCAGCCAAGAGGGGAGGTACGAGCAGTACTTC.

This clonotype appeared many times. V gene TRBV7-2 combines with J gene TRBJ2-7, with no clear D. Germline CDR1 is SGHTA and CDR2 is FQGNSA. This CDR3 region has 17 residues. Trimming shortened V by 0 bases and J by 0 bases, and 15 bases separated the two germline ends. CDR3 in DNA: TGTGCCAGCAGCTTAGCGTTGACGGGCGTCAGCTCCTACGAGCAGTACTTC. Encoded protein: CASSLALTGVSSYEQYF. The variable domain in full, with the rest retrieved from reference TRBV7-2 and TRBJ2-7, is GAGVSQSPSNKVTEKGKDVELRCDPISGHTALYWYRQSLGQGLEFLIYFQGNSAPDKSGLPSDRFSAERTGGSVSTLTIQRTQQEDSAVYLCASSLALTGVSSYEQYFGPGTRLTVT.

This clonotype has ten or more counts. This chain joins TRBV4-1 and TRBJ1-5; 8 bases match TRBD1. The junction had 11 bases not matched to a gene; V was cut back by 5 bases and J by 5 bases. From germline, CDR1 is MGHRA and CDR2 YSYEKL. CDR3 length: 16 residues. The CDR3 sequence is CASSSHGARGHQPQHF. CDR3 nucleotide sequence: TGCGCCAGCAGCTCTCATGGGGCCAGGGGGCATCAGCCCCAGCATTTT.

In the case of this clonotype: A much bigger clone sits one base away, suggesting this may be a read error. The rearrangement links TRBV20-1 to TRBJ1-1; TRBD1 is a possible D gene (5 bases). This CDR3 comprises 14 residues. Germline V gene lookup returns CDR1 DFQATT and CDR2 SNEGSKA (reference sequence). The CDR3 DNA sequence: TGCAGTGCTTTTCGGAGGGTAAGGGGCACTGAAGCTTGCTTT. Amino acid sequence: CSAFRRVRGTEACF.

The chain uses TRBV6-5 and TRBJ1-2; no definite D call. CDR3 size: 15 residues. Trimming took 2 bases from V and 2 from J, leaving 12 bases between them. The germline V gene encodes CDR1 MNHEY and CDR2 SVGAGI. CDR3 DNA: TGTGCCAGCAGTTACCCCCCAGAAAGAAACTATGGCTACACCTTC. This codes for CASSYPPERNYGYTF.